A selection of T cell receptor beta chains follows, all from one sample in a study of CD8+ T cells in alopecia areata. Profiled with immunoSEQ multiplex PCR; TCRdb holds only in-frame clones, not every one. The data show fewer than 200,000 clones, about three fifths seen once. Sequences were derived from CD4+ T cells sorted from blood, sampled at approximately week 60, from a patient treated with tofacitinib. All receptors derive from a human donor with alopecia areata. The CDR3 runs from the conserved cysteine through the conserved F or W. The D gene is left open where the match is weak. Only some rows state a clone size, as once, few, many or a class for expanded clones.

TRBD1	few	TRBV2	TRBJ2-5	TGTGCCAGCAGTGACGGACAGGCGGAGACCCAGTACTTC	CASSDGQAETQYF
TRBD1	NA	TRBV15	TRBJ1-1	TGTGCCACCAGCCGCCAGGGGGGCACTGAAGCTTTCTTT	CATSRQGGTEAFF
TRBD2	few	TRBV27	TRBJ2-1	TGTGCCAGCAGACGGACTAGCGGGGGACCAAAGCAGTTCTTC	CASRRTSGGPKQFF
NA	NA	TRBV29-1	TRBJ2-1	TGCAGCGTTGAAGTAGGGGCTTCCTACAATGAGCAGTTCTTC	CSVEVGASYNEQFF
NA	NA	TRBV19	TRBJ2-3	TGTGCCAGTAGTACGGGACGGACAGATACGCAGTATTTT	CASSTGRTDTQYF
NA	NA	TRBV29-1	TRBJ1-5	TGCAGCGTTGATGGGTGGGGACCTCAGCCCCAGCATTTT	CSVDGWGPQPQHF
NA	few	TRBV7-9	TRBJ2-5	TGTGCCAGCAGCTTAGCAGAGACCCAGTACTTC	CASSLAETQYF
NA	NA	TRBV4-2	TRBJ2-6	TGTGCCAGCAGCCAAGAAAGGGCACTATCTGGGGCCAACGTCCTGACTTTC	CASSQERALSGANVLTF
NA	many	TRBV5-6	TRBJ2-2	TGTGCCAGCAGCTTGAGGGGGGACACCGGGGAGCTGTTTTTT	CASSLRGDTGELFF
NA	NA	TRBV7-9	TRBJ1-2	TGTGCCAGCAGCTTAGTGGGACGGACTAACTATGGCTACACCTTC	CASSLVGRTNYGYTF
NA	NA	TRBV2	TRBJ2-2	TGTGCCAGCAGAGAACAGGAAAACCCGAACACCGGGGAGCTGTTTTTT	CASREQENPNTGELFF
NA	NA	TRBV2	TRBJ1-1	TGTGCCAGCAGTGGTTCTGGCACTGAAGCTTTCTTT	CASSGSGTEAFF
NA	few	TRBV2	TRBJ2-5	TGTGCCAGCAGATATGAGACCCAGTACTTC	CASRYETQYF
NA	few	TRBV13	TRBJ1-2	TGTGCCAGCAGCTTAGGAGGTACCGCTTTCTATGGCTACACCTTC	CASSLGGTAFYGYTF
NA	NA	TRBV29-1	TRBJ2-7	TGCAGCGTTGAACCCGGGGGGACATCCTACGAGCAGTACTTC	CSVEPGGTSYEQYF
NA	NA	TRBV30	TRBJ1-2	TGTGCCTGGAGTACTTTCAATGGCTACACCTTC	CAWSTFNGYTF
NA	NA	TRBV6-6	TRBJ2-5	TGTGCCAGCAGCTCCGCGGAGACCCAGTACTTC	CASSSAETQYF
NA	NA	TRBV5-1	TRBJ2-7	TGCGCCAGCAGCTCGAGCAGCCTCTACGAGCAGTACTTC	CASSSSSLYEQYF
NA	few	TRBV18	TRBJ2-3	TGTGCCAGCTCACTGAAACGGACAGATACGCAGTATTTT	CASSLKRTDTQYF
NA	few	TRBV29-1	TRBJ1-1	TGCAGCGGAAACAGGGAGAGCACTGAAGCTTTCTTT	CSGNRESTEAFF
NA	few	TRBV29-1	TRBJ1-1	TGCAGCGTTGATCCGAACACTGAAGCTTTCTTT	CSVDPNTEAFF
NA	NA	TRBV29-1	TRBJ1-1	TGCAGCTTTCACCGGGGAACTGAAGCTTTCTTT	CSFHRGTEAFF
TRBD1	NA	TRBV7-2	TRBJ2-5	TGTGCCAGCAGACTCGACAGGGGGCGTGAGACCCAGTACTTC	CASRLDRGRETQYF
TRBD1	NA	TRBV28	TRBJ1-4	TGTGCCAGCAGTTTGGGACAGCGGAATGAAAAACTGTTTTTT	CASSLGQRNEKLFF
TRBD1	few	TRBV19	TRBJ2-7	TGTGCCAGTAGCTATGACAGGGAAGTGGCCGAGCAGTACTTC	CASSYDREVAEQYF
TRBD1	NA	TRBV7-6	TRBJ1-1	TGTGCCAGCAGCTTACTCGGACAGGGCTCTGAAGCTTTCTTT	CASSLLGQGSEAFF
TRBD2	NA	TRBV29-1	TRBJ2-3	TGCAGCACCCCCGGGGGAGCGGGGCAAACAGATACGCAGTATTTT	CSTPGGAGQTDTQYF
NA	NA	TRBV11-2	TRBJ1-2	TGTGCCAGCAGCTTTTCGGGAAACTATGGCTACACCTTC	CASSFSGNYGYTF
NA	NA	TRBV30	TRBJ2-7	TGTGCCTGGAGACACCGGGCAGGGGCCTACGAGCAGTACTTC	CAWRHRAGAYEQYF
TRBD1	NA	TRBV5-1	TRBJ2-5	TGCGCCAGCAGTAGACAGGGGGCCTACCAAGAGACCCAGTACTTC	CASSRQGAYQETQYF